This section outlines one TCR beta chain sequence together with its context. The CDR3 extends over 16 amino acids. Per germline, CDR1 SGHAT and CDR2 FQNNGV. Trimming stripped 0 bases from V and 0 bases from J, with 10 bases between. This sample was taken from a study of shared T cell receptors in the human thymus. Data came from immunoSEQ multiplex PCR; TCRdb stores just in-frame clones and leaves some out. The sample lists approximately 580,000 clones; about 84% were seen once. Separately, the same data were catalogued under a study of human thymus T cells. That paper states: Gene usage (both V and J) appeared biased in thymic and blood repertoires.

The rearrangement uses TRBV11-2 and TRBJ2-3, with D maybe TRBD2 (5 bases). The sample was thymocytes. The receptor was isolated from a boy younger than two with a congenital heart defect. The CDR3 here is CASSLDQEGSTDTQYF. In DNA form, the CDR3 reads TGTGCCAGCAGCTTAGATCAAGAGGGAAGCACAGATACGCAGTATTTT.